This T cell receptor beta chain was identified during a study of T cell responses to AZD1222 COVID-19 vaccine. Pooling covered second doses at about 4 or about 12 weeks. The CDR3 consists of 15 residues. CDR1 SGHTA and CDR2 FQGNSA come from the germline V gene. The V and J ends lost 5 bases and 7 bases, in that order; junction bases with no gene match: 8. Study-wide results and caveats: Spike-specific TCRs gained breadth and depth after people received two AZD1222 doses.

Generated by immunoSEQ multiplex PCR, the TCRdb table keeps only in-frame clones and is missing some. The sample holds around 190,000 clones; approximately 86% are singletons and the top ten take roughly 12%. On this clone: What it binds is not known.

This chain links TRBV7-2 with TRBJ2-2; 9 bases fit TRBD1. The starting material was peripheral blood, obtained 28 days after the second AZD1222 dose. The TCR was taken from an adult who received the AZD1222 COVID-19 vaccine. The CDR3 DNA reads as TGTGCCAGCAGCATCATAACAGGGGGCGGCGGGGAGCTGTTTTTT. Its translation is CASSIITGGGGELFF.